Listed here are 24 T cell receptor beta chains from one sample, sequenced in a study of T-cell reconstitution after alpha-beta-depleted transplantation in children. Molecular barcoding with unique molecular identifiers was used for the TCRbeta library. TCRdb reprocessed the PCR reads via MiXCR and lists one record per CDR3 protein. This table holds fewer than 750,000 distinct CDR3 sequences, 23% found once. The starting material was PBMCs, mostly from graft donor cells, obtained 360 days after TCRalphabeta/CD19-depleted stem cell transplant. All receptors derive from a boy younger than two who had a stem cell transplant for acute myeloid leukemia, so the T cells may come from the graft donor.

The rearrangement uses TRBV6-1 and TRBJ1-1; 8 bases match TRBD1. The V gene end was trimmed by 7 bases and the J gene end by 0 bases; junction bases not matched to a gene: 10. The CDR3 has 16 residues. Germline V CDR1 and CDR2: MNHNS, SASEGT. CDR3 coding DNA: TGTGCCAGCAAGTATCAGGGGGCGGGGATGAACACTGAAGCTTTCTTT. Protein product: CASKYQGAGMNTEAFF.

Only a few counts were recorded for this clonotype. This chain's CDR3 is CSAREQLGEKLFF. The CDR3 DNA sequence: TGCAGTGCTAGGGAACAGCTGGGGGAAAAACTGTTTTTT. The chain is built from TRBV20-1 and TRBJ1-4; D not certain. CDR1 and CDR2 (germline): DFQATT, SNEGSKA (reference sequence). V was cut by 3 bases and J by 8 bases, with 13 bases left in between. The CDR3 is 13 residues long.

This clonotype was detected many times. The genes are TRBV7-2 and TRBJ2-3; 10 nucleotides align to TRBD2. Trimming took 0 bases from V and 3 from J; bases not matched to a gene: 6. In germline, CDR1 is SGHTA, CDR2 FQGNSA. The CDR3 totals 17 residues. CDR3 loop: CASSLASGGAGTDTQYF. CDR3 DNA: TGTGCCAGCAGCTTAGCCAGCGGGGGGGCCGGAACAGATACGCAGTATTTT.

This clonotype was picked up many times. The CDR3 sequence: CASSPQGEETQYF. The CDR3 DNA is TGTGCCAGCAGTCCACAGGGAGAAGAGACCCAGTACTTC. The gene calls are TRBV6-2 or TRBV6-3 and TRBJ2-5, with D tentatively TRBD1 (6 bases). The CDR3 runs to 13 residues. Germline CDR1 MNHEY, CDR2 SVGEGT. The germline V and J ends were trimmed by 5 bases and 3 bases, with 10 bases remaining between them.

The J gene is TRBJ1-2, the V gene TRBV20-1, with D possibly matching TRBD1 (5 bases). V was cut by 0 bases and J by 3 bases, with 11 bases left in between. CDR1 is DFQATT, CDR2 SNEGSKA, per germline (reference sequence). This CDR3 is built from 14 residues. In DNA, the CDR3 is TGCAGTGCTAGAGATCTGTGGGGCGACTATGGCTACACCTTC. It is translated as CSARDLWGDYGYTF.

This clonotype was recorded a few times. CDR3 DNA: TGTGCCAGCAGTCCGACCGGGACTTTTACCTACGAGCAGTACTTC. Amino acid sequence: CASSPTGTFTYEQYF. This sequence joins TRBV12-3 or TRBV12-4 and TRBJ2-7; possibly TRBD2 for D (6 bases). CDR3 size: 15 residues. Trimming took off 5 bases at V and 2 bases at J, with 16 bases between the two ends.

This chain joins TRBV12-3 or TRBV12-4 and TRBJ2-2; D may correspond to TRBD1 or TRBD2 (5 bases each). The length of the CDR3 is 14 residues. V was shortened by 7 bases and J by 7 bases, with 16 bases between the two germline ends. The CDR3 DNA reads as TGTGCCAGCACCCCTGGGGGTCGCGGCGGGGAGCTGTTTTTT. Encoded protein: CASTPGGRGGELFF.

DNA for the CDR3: TGTGCCAGCAGCTTGCGACTTGGGACCCAGTACTTC. Residues: CASSLRLGTQYF. The chain carries TRBV28 and TRBJ2-5; no definite D call. V shed 6 bases and J shed 7 bases, with 12 bases lying between them. CDR1 is MDHEN, CDR2 SYDVKM, per germline. The CDR3 consists of 12 residues. Variable domain in full (rest from reference TRBV28 and TRBJ2-5): DVKVTQSSRYLVKRTGEKVFLECVQDMDHENMFWYRQDPGLGLRLIYFSYDVKMKEKGDIPEGYSVSREKKERFSLILESASTNQTSMYLCASSLRLGTQYFGPGTRLLVL.

This clonotype was detected ten times or more. The chain joins TRBV6-1 to TRBJ1-4; TRBD1 might be the D (5 bases). V was clipped by 6 bases and J by 0 bases, with 11 bases between them. Germline assignment: CDR1 MNHNS and CDR2 SASEGT. The CDR3 extends over 15 amino acids. The CDR3 reads CASRRGGTTNEKLFF. The CDR3 bases are TGTGCCAGCAGACGCGGGGGTACAACTAATGAAAAACTGTTTTTT.

This clonotype was counted many times. The chain recombines TRBV14 with TRBJ1-1; D not resolved. The CDR3 totals 14 residues. Trimming shortened V by 0 bases and J by 0 bases, and 5 bases separated the two germline ends. Germline V CDR1 and CDR2: SGHDN, FVKESK. The CDR3 DNA reads TGTGCCAGCAGCCAAGACGCACTGAACACTGAAGCTTTCTTT. This gives the protein CASSQDALNTEAFF. Combining the CDR3 with reference TRBV14 and TRBJ1-1 gives the whole variable domain EAGVTQFPSHSVIEKGQTVTLRCDPISGHDNLYWYRRVMGKEIKFLLHFVKESKQDESGMPNNRFLAERTGGTYSTLKVQPAELEDSGVYFCASSQDALNTEAFFGQGTRLTVV.

The chain has TRBV7-2 and TRBJ2-2; D unclear. CDR3 length equals 15 residues. CDR1 and CDR2 from the germline V gene are SGHTA and FQGNSA. V was clipped by 1 base and J by 6 bases, with 12 bases between them. The CDR3: CASSLGVTASGELFF. CDR3 coding DNA: TGTGCCAGCAGCTTAGGTGTTACGGCCTCCGGGGAGCTGTTTTTT.

The rearrangement joins TRBV7-2 to TRBJ2-1, with D possibly called TRBD1 or TRBD2 (5 bases each). The CDR3 consists of 13 residues. V lost 2 bases to trimming and J lost 10 bases, with 12 bases between them. Germline CDR1 SGHTA, CDR2 FQGNSA. Here the CDR3 DNA reads TGTGCCAGCAGCTTAAGTGCATGGGACGAGCAGTTCTTC. Translating it yields CASSLSAWDEQFF.

The sample holds a few counts of this clonotype. The rearrangement uses TRBV29-1 and TRBJ2-3; D is ambiguous. This CDR3 is 10 amino acids long. V was shortened by 3 bases and J by 6 bases, with 4 bases between the two germline ends. Germline assignment: CDR1 SQVTM and CDR2 ANQGSEA. The CDR3 region is CSVDGDTQYF. CDR3 coding DNA: TGCAGCGTTGACGGGGATACGCAGTATTTT.

This clonotype was found a few times. CDR3 residues: CASSLAIRQGNTEAFF. The CDR3 nucleotides read TGTGCCAGCAGCTTAGCAATCAGACAGGGCAACACTGAAGCTTTCTTT. The chain links TRBV7-9 to TRBJ1-1, with 7 bases matching TRBD1. After removal of 0 bases from V and 2 bases from J, the junction contained 6 bases not matched to a gene. Germline CDR1 is SEHNR and CDR2 is FQNEAQ (reference sequence). The CDR3 has 16 residues.

CDR3 sequence (DNA): TGTGCCAGCAGCTTCGTACCGGGCCCCTCAATGCACGAGCAGTACGTC. Protein: CASSFVPGPSMHEQYV. V usage is TRBV5-6 and J usage is TRBJ2-7; unclear D gene. CDR1 is SGHDT, CDR2 YYEEEE, per germline. The CDR3 length is 16 residues. V was cut by 2 bases and J by 5 bases, with 20 bases left in between.

The chain employs TRBV10-3 and TRBJ2-7, with 8 bases matching TRBD2. The CDR3 runs 14 residues. Germline CDR1 ENHRY, CDR2 SYGVKD. Trimming cost V 6 bases and J 1 base; bases outside gene matches: 5. CDR3 in DNA: TGTGCCATCAGCTCTAGCGGGCAGTCCTACGAGCAGTACTTC. Amino acids: CAISSSGQSYEQYF.

This clonotype was picked up a small number of times. The rearrangement joins TRBV2 to TRBJ1-3; D is ambiguous. V was trimmed by 2 bases and J by 0 bases, leaving 11 bases between them. This CDR3 region has 16 residues. CDR1 is SNHLY, CDR2 FYNNEI, per germline. CDR3 nucleotides: TGTGCCAGCAGTGAACTAGGACCGATCTCTGGAAACACCATATATTTT. Amino acids: CASSELGPISGNTIYF.

This clonotype showed up just a few times. It may be a read error: a sequence one base away is much more abundant. J is TRBJ1-5 and V is TRBV12-3 or TRBV12-4; 12 positions match TRBD1. The V gene end was trimmed by 4 bases and the J gene end by 5 bases; junction bases not matched to a gene: 0. The CDR3 consists of 14 residues. CDR3: CASSWDRGHQPQHF. In nucleotides, the CDR3 is TGTGCCAGCAGTTGGGACAGGGGGCATCAGCCCCAGCATTTT.

The V and J genes are TRBV24-1 and TRBJ2-1; 7 bases are a match to TRBD1. Per germline, CDR1 KGHDR and CDR2 SFDVKD. J lost 2 bases, V lost 5 bases, and 8 bases had no gene match. The CDR3 spans 16 residues. CDR3: CATSAIDRATYNEQFF. As DNA, the CDR3 is TGTGCCACCAGTGCCATCGACAGGGCCACCTACAATGAGCAGTTCTTC.

V and J are TRBV11-1 and TRBJ2-1; D ambiguous. Germline V gene lookup returns CDR1 SGHAT and CDR2 FQDESV (reference sequence). The CDR3 is 13 amino acids. Trimming removed 2 bases at V and 7 bases at J, with 9 bases between. DNA of the CDR3: TGTGCCAGCAGCTTAACGTTGAATAATGAGCAGTTCTTC. It yields the protein CASSLTLNNEQFF.

This clonotype appeared a few times. The chain joins TRBV24-1 to TRBJ2-3; TRBD2 matches at 7 bases. This CDR3 is built from 16 residues. In germline, CDR1 is KGHDR, CDR2 SFDVKD. V was clipped by 4 bases and J by 6 bases; unmatched bases: 12. The CDR3 DNA is TGTGCCACCAGTGAGTCCGGGACTACAGGTCGGGATACGCAGTATTTT. Its protein is CATSESGTTGRDTQYF.

CDR3 residues: CASSSNAGYEQYF. CDR3 coding DNA: TGCGCCAGCAGCTCGAACGCAGGCTACGAGCAGTACTTC. The V call is TRBV5-1, the J call TRBJ2-7; D not certain. Germline CDR1 reads SGHRS; CDR2 reads YFSETQ. The CDR3 spans 13 residues. Trimming left V 3 bases short and J 3 bases short, with 10 bases between.

This chain connects TRBV6-4 to TRBJ2-3; no clear D gene. V lost 3 bases, J lost 0 bases, and 19 bases lay in between. CDR3 length: 18 residues. CDR1 and CDR2 (germline): MRHNA, SNTAGT. The CDR3 bases are TGTGCCAGCAGTGAGTTTGGGCAGACTGTGGCTAGCACAGATACGCAGTATTTT. It encodes CASSEFGQTVASTDTQYF.

The V gene is TRBV10-3, the J gene TRBJ2-7, with D perhaps matching TRBD2 (5 bases). The V gene's germline CDR1 is ENHRY and CDR2 SYGVKD. V lost 6 bases and J 3 bases, leaving 9 bases between the germline ends. CDR3 length: 12 residues. The CDR3: CAISPGNYEQYV. For the CDR3, the DNA is TGTGCCATCAGCCCCGGGAACTACGAGCAGTACGTC.